This T cell receptor beta chain derives from a study of blood T cell repertoires in COVID-19 (dated by TCRdb to the early 2020s). For the wider study: Collaborator samples came from the United States, Italy and Spain and covered acute and convalescent phases of COVID-19. The material from the prospective study consisted of cDNA or gDNA derived from T cells, B-cell-depleted T cells, or PBMCs. Where available, HLA class I and class II types were taken from metadata supplied by the sample provider and were not determined by assay-based typing. Samples were obtained from the ongoing ImmuneRACE study (first 160 participants) and from some 1,300 subjects provided by 6 global collaborators. The repertoires were released in a freely available public database intended as a resource for research on the immune response to SARS-CoV-2. The dataset comprised deeply sampled blood TCRbeta repertoires from subjects exposed to, actively infected with, or recovered from COVID-19. Sample metadata almost always included a de-identified subject ID, COVID-19 status, age in years and sex.

The collaborating institutions used their own protocols to collect whole blood in K2EDTA tubes. Collaborator samples were shipped for TCRbeta analysis as frozen whole blood, isolated PBMCs, or DNA extracted from either sample type. Study-wide findings and limitations: Clinical and demographic metadata were provided uncurated, with the amount varying by source and participant.

The CDR3 goes from the cysteine to the phenylalanine over 14 residues. Of all the DNA, just the CDR3 is kept, 42 bases in frame from base 1. The junction carries 6 bases between V and J, which are trimmed by 0 bases and 1 base respectively. The CDR1 and CDR2 encoded by the germline V gene are SGHTA and FQGNSA. The immunoSEQ Assay, a bias-controlled multiplex PCR, was used to amplify TCRbeta CDR3 regions from genomic DNA. In the source study's methods: Nucleated cell counts per sample were estimated from amplification of reference gene primers within the assay. To quantify the absolute abundance of each unique TCRbeta CDR3 rearrangement, sequence reads were collapsed and filtered. Productive Simpson clonality was computed per sample as the square root of Simpson's diversity index over productive rearrangements. Here the immuneACCESS table is served through TCRdb, limited to in-frame sequences with V and J called. Missing clones are a known gap in these copies; in checked studies unresolved V genes cover under half, and the rest lacks a known reason. V, J and clone size are those of that table, while D and trimming were read from the DNA. This sample is represented by 35,000 or so clones; around 87% of them were singletons. In total, the top ten clones hold about 64% of the sample.

Concerning this clone: Its antigen is not yet known. Nothing much larger sits one base from this clone, and base qualities are not available.

This chain is built from TRBV7-2 and TRBJ1-1; no D gene is confidently identified. The sequencing input was peripheral blood. The sequence came from a man between 65 and 80 years old with acute or convalescent COVID-19. The DNA is TGTGCCAGCAGCTTAGCTCGGGGGAACACTGAAGCTTTCTTT. Translated, this is CASSLARGNTEAFF.